What follows are 17 T cell receptor beta chains derived from one specimen sequenced in a study of T cells in Graves' hyperthyroidism and ophthalmopathy. Amplification yielded TCR beta CDR3 regions, with RNA transcripts as the source. HTBI primers drove first-round RT-PCR of the TCR CDR3. Each CDR3 protein gets one entry after TCRdb re-called the multiplex PCR reads with MiXCR. The data show some 510,000 distinct CDR3 sequences, less than 25% seen once. The sample taken for sequencing was blood. These receptors originate from a man between 18 and 29 years old with Graves' hyperthyroidism.

The chain links TRBV5-1 to TRBJ2-2; 15 nucleotides line up with TRBD2. Losses at the gene ends were 4 bases for V and 5 bases for J; bases not matched to a gene: 15. Per the germline V gene, CDR1 is SGHRS and CDR2 is YFSETQ. This CDR3 is 20 amino acids long. CDR3 in DNA: TGCGCCAGCAGCCCTTCCCCGGGACTAGCGGGAGGCAGAGGGACCGGGGAGCTGTTTTTT. Residues: CASSPSPGLAGGRGTGELFF.

The table lists this clonotype with many counts. The chain has TRBV6-1 and TRBJ1-2; D might be TRBD1 (5 bases). Between the trimmed V and J ends, which lost 2 bases and 4 bases, there was a span of 11 bases. Germline CDR1 is MNHNS and CDR2 is SASEGT. The CDR3 has 14 amino acids. The CDR3 DNA reads TGTGCCAGCAGTGAAAGGGGCGGAGTCTATGGCTACACCTTC. This translates into CASSERGGVYGYTF.

This clonotype was seen many times. V usage is TRBV4-1 and J usage is TRBJ1-2, with D unresolved. The CDR3 loop spans 12 amino acids. V lost 2 bases to trimming and J lost 7 bases, with 8 bases between them. Looked up from germline, CDR1 is MGHRA and CDR2 is YSYEKL. The CDR3 bases are TGCGCCAGCAGCCAATCGAGTGGTGGCTACACCTTC. Its translation is CASSQSSGGYTF.

This clonotype was recorded at least ten times. The chain couples TRBV27 to TRBJ1-1, with a possible D match to TRBD1 (6 bases). The CDR3 length is 13 residues. Germline V gene sequence: CDR1 MNHEY, CDR2 SMNVEV (reference sequence). The ends were cut back, 3 bases at V and 5 bases at J, with 10 bases in the middle. CDR3 nucleotides: TGTGCCAGCAGTTTTATACAGGGAACTGAAGCTTTCTTT. Its translation: CASSFIQGTEAFF.

This clonotype was recorded at least ten times. A single base separates this from a much larger clone, so it may be a read error. J is TRBJ2-2 and V is TRBV6-2 or TRBV6-3; no clear D. The CDR3 sequence is 11 residues long. The V gene's germline CDR1 is MNHEY and CDR2 SVGEGT. The V and J ends lost 5 bases and 7 bases respectively, with 5 bases between them. CDR3 loop: CASSIGGELFF. The CDR3 DNA is TGTGCCAGCAGTATAGGCGGGGAGCTGTTTTTT.

This clonotype was recorded many times. The V call is TRBV10-3, the J call TRBJ1-5; D is uncertain. The CDR3 contains 16 residues. Germline V gene data show CDR1 as ENHRY and CDR2 as SYGVKD. Trimming cost V 5 bases and J 2 bases, with 16 bases left between them. This chain's CDR3 is CAISTGNPGGNQPQHF. Here the CDR3 DNA reads TGTGCCATCAGTACCGGGAACCCGGGTGGCAATCAGCCCCAGCATTTT.

This clonotype occurred many times. This rearrangement joins TRBV12-3 or TRBV12-4 to TRBJ1-1; weak D call: TRBD1 (5 bases). Trimming took off 6 bases at V and 8 bases at J, with 13 bases between the two ends. The CDR3 runs to 12 residues. CDR3 residues: CASSRDLSEAFF. In nucleotides, the CDR3 is TGTGCCAGCAGCCGGGACCTCTCCGAAGCTTTCTTT.

This clonotype was observed many times. This chain uses TRBV5-1 with TRBJ2-5; 12 bases are a match to TRBD1. Germline lookup yields CDR1 SGHRS and CDR2 YFSETQ. CDR3 length: 16 residues. V trimming: 4 bases; J trimming: 3 bases; junction bases outside the gene matches: 7. The CDR3 here is CASSPGTGGLKETQYF. CDR3 DNA: TGCGCCAGCAGCCCGGGGACAGGGGGCTTGAAAGAGACCCAGTACTTC.

This clonotype was counted only a few times. V usage is TRBV11-2 and J usage is TRBJ2-3; perhaps D is TRBD1 or TRBD2 (5 bases each). Trimming stripped 5 bases from V and 6 bases from J, with 21 bases between. CDR3 size: 16 residues. Germline loops: CDR1 SGHAT, CDR2 FQNNGV. The CDR3 bases are TGTGCCAGCAGCCCCGGGACGGCCCCAAAGGCGGATACGCAGTATTTT. Its translation is CASSPGTAPKADTQYF.

This clonotype was counted many times. The chain combines TRBV4-1 with TRBJ1-1; no reliable D call. The germline CDR1 and CDR2 sequences are MGHRA and YSYEKL. The CDR3 loop spans 14 amino acids. V lost 1 base to trimming and J lost 0 bases, with 6 bases between them. CDR3 amino acids: CASSQVGMNTEAFF. For the CDR3, the DNA is TGCGCCAGCAGCCAAGTAGGCATGAACACTGAAGCTTTCTTT.

This clonotype has a handful of counts. The chain links TRBV2 to TRBJ1-1, with D possibly being TRBD1 (6 bases). Germline V lookup: CDR1 SNHLY, CDR2 FYNNEI. V was shortened by 3 bases and J by 2 bases, with 10 bases between the two germline ends. The CDR3 contains 14 residues. CDR3 sequence reads: CASSDVGANTEAFF. The CDR3, as DNA: TGTGCCAGCAGTGACGTGGGGGCCAACACTGAAGCTTTCTTT.

The gene calls are TRBV27 and TRBJ2-7, with D hard to call. Trimming shortened V by 3 bases and J by 3 bases, and 18 bases separated the two germline ends. CDR3 length: 16 amino acids. Germline V gives CDR1 MNHEY, CDR2 SMNVEV (reference sequence). The CDR3 spells CASSLSIVAFRYEQYF. The CDR3 coding sequence is TGTGCCAGCAGTTTGTCCATAGTCGCGTTTCGCTACGAGCAGTACTTC.

This clonotype was observed at least ten times. The chain links TRBV11-2 to TRBJ2-7; D unresolved. The V end lost 1 base, the J end lost 4 bases, and 11 bases lay between the germline ends. CDR1 is SGHAT and CDR2 is FQNNGV in the germline V gene. The CDR3 is made up of 14 amino acids. CDR3 sequence reads: CASSLGMGGYEQYF. Written as DNA, the CDR3 is TGTGCCAGCAGCTTAGGAATGGGTGGGTACGAGCAGTACTTC. Variable domain in full (rest from reference TRBV11-2 and TRBJ2-7): EAGVAQSPRYKIIEKRQSVAFWCNPISGHATLYWYQQILGQGPKLLIQFQNNGVVDDSQLPKDRFSAERLKGVDSTLKIQPAKLEDSAVYLCASSLGMGGYEQYFGPGTRLTVT.

There are many counts of this clonotype. V and J are TRBV2 and TRBJ2-5; weak D call: TRBD1 (6 bases). The V gene's germline CDR1 is SNHLY and CDR2 FYNNEI. The CDR3 is 12 amino acids. The CDR3 is CGVGQIQETQYF. The DNA of the CDR3 is TGTGGCGTAGGACAGATCCAAGAGACCCAGTACTTC.

As regards this clonotype: Being one base from a much bigger clone, this may be a read error. V is TRBV30 and J is TRBJ2-2, with no clear D. The CDR3 runs to 13 residues. The germline V gene has CDR1 GTSNPN and CDR2 SVGIG (reference sequence). The V end was cut by 1 base, the J end by 6 bases, with 9 bases between. The CDR3 loop reads CAWSAGSAGELFF. As DNA, the CDR3 is TGTGCCTGGAGTGCCGGCAGTGCCGGGGAGCTGTTTTTT.

The sample holds a few counts of this clonotype. This chain joins TRBV5-1 and TRBJ2-5, with 13 bases matching TRBD2. Trimming at V came to 3 bases and at J to 3 bases, leaving 8 bases not matched to a gene. The CDR3 spans 17 residues. Per the germline V gene, CDR1 is SGHRS and CDR2 is YFSETQ. The CDR3, as DNA: TGCGCCAGCAGCTCGAGGAGGACTAGCGGGGGCAAAGAGACCCAGTACTTC. Translated, it gives CASSSRRTSGGKETQYF.

This clonotype has just a few counts. The V gene is TRBV18, the J gene TRBJ2-6, with D unclear. Per germline, CDR1 KGHSH and CDR2 LQKENI. V lost 1 base and J 1 base, leaving 5 bases between the germline ends. CDR3 length: 15 amino acids. The CDR3 sequence is CASSPLPSGANVLTF. The CDR3 DNA reads TGTGCCAGCTCACCACTTCCTTCTGGGGCCAACGTCCTGACTTTC.